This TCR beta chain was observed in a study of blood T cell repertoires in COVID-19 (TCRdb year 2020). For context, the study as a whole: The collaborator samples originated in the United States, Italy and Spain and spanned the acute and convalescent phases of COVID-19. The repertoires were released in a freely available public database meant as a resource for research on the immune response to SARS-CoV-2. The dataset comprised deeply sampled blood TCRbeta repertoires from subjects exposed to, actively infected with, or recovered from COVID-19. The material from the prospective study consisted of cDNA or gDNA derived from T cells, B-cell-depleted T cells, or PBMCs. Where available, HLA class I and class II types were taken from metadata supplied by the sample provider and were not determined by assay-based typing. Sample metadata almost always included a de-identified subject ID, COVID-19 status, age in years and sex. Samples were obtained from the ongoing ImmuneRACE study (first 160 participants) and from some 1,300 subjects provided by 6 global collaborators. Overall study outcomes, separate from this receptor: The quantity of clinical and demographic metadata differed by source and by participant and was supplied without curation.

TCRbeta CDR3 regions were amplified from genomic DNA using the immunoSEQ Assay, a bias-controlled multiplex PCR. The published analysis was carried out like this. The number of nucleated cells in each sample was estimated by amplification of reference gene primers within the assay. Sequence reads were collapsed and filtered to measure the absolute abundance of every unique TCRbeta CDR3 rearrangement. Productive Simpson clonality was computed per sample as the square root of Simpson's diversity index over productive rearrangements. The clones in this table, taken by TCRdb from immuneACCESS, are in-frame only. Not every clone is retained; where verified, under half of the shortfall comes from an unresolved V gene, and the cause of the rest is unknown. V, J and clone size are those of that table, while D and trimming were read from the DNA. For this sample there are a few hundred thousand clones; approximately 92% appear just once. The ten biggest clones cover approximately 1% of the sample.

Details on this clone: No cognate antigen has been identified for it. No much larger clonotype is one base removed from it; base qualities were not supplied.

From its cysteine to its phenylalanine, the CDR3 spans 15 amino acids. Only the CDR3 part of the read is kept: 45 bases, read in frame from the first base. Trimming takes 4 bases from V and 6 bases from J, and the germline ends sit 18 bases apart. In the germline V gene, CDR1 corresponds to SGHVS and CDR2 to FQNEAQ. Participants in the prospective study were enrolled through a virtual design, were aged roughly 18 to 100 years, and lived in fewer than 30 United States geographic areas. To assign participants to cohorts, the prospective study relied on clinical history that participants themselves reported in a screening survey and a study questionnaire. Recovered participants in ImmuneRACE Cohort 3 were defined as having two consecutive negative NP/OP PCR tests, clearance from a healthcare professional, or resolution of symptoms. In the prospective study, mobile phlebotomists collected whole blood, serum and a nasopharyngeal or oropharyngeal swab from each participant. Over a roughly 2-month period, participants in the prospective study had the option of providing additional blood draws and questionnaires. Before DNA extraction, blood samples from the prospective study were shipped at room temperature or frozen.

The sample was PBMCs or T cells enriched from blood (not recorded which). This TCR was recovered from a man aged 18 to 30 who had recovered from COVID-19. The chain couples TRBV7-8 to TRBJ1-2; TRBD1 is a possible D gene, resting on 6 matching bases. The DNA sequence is TGTGCCAGCAGCTCAAGGGGGGGCACTATGGATGGCTACACCTTC. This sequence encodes CASSSRGGTMDGYTF.